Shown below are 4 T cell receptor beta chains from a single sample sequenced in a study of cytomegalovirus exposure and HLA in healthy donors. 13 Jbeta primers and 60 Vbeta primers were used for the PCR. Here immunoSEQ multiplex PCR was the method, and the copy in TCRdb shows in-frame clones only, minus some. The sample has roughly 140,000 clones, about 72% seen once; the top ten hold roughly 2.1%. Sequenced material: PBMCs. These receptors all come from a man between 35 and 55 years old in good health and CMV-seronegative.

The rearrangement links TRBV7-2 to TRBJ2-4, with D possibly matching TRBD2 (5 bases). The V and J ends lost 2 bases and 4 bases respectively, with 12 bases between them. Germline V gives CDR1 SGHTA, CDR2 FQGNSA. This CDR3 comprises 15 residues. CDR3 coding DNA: TGTGCCAGCAGCTTATGGGCGGGCCCGAAAAACATTCAGTACTTC. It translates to CASSLWAGPKNIQYF.

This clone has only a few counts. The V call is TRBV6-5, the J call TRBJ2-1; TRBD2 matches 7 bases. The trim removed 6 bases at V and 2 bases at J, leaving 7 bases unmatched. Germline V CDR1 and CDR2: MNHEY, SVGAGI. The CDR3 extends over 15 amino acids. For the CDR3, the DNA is TGTGCCAGCAGCGAAAGCGGGGAACCCTACAATGAGCAGTTCTTC. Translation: CASSESGEPYNEQFF.

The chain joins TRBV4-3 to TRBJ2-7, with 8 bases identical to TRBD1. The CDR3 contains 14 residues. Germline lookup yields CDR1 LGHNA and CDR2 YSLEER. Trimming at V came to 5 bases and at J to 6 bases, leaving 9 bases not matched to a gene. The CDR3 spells CASSSRQGSVEQYF. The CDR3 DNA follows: TGCGCCAGCAGCTCCCGACAGGGGTCCGTCGAGCAGTACTTC.

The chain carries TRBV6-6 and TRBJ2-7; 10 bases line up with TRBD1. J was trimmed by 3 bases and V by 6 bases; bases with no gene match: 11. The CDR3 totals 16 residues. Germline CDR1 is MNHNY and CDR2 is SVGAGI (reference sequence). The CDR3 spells CASRGYSGTGDYEQYF. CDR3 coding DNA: TGTGCCAGCAGGGGATATTCCGGGACAGGGGACTACGAGCAGTACTTC.